This entry is about one T cell receptor (beta chain). Its antigen is unknown. The data were taken from a study of identifying expanded T cells in peripheral blood. Some clones are missing from TCRdb's copy, which holds only in-frame ones; the method was immunoSEQ multiplex PCR. The table has over 65,000 clones, approximately 90% seen once. During the collection period, no donor immune events like infections were recorded. CDR1 and CDR2 (germline): SGHKS, YYEKEE (reference sequence). This CDR3 region has 18 residues. Trimming pared 2 bases from V and 4 bases from J, leaving 22 bases between. The study, taken as a whole, reports: About 1.2 clones differed between technical replicates, versus 16.4 and 19 over time. Variance in clone template counts between two-week samples significantly increased with total template count across all healthy donors.

Specimen: blood. The source is a person aged 18 to 69 in good health. The V call is TRBV5-5, the J call TRBJ1-5; D perhaps matches TRBD1 (6 bases). The CDR3 sequence is CASSFLAGAPVGNQPQHF. CDR3 nucleotides: TGTGCCAGCAGCTTTCTGGCAGGGGCTCCAGTGGGAAATCAGCCCCAGCATTTT.